This T cell receptor beta chain was observed in a study of cytomegalovirus exposure and HLA in healthy donors. Looked up from germline, CDR1 is SGHNT and CDR2 is YENEEA. Trimming stripped 4 bases from V and 2 bases from J, with 4 bases between. CDR3 size: 12 residues. A multiplex PCR was run with 60 Vbeta primers and 13 Jbeta primers. Assay used: immunoSEQ multiplex PCR; TCRdb lists only in-frame clones, some missing. The data show around 180,000 clones, with around 79% seen just once and 1.6% held by the top ten. The receptor was derived from a woman aged 50 to 60 in good health and CMV-seronegative. The chain has TRBV11-3 and TRBJ2-3; D unclear. The specimen sequenced was PBMCs. The CDR3 nucleotides read TGTGCCAGCAGCTCCTACACAGATACGCAGTATTTT. Its protein is CASSSYTDTQYF.